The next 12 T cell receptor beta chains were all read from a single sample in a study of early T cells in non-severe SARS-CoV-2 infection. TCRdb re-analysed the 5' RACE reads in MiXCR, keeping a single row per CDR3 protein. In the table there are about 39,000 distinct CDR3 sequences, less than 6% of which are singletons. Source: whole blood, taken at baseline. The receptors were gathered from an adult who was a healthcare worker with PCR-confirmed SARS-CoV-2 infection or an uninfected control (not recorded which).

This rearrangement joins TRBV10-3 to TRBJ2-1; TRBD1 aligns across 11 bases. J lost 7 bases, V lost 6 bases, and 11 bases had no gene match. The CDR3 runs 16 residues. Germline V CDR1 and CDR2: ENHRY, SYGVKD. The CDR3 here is CAIRSSTGQGGNEQFF. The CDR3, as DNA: TGTGCCATCAGGAGTTCGACGGGACAGGGGGGGAATGAGCAGTTCTTC.

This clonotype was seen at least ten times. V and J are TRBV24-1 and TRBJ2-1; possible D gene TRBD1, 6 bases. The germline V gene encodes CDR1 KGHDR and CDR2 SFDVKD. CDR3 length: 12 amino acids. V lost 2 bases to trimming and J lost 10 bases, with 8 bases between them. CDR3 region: CATSDWGTEQFF. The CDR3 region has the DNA TGTGCCACCAGTGATTGGGGGACAGAGCAGTTCTTC.

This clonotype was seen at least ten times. This CDR3 is CASSLLHGEGADTQYF. Written as DNA, the CDR3 is TGCGCCAGCAGCTTGCTCCACGGGGAGGGGGCAGATACGCAGTATTTT. This rearrangement joins TRBV5-1 to TRBJ2-3; D is perhaps TRBD2 (7 bases). Trimming removed 1 base at V and 4 bases at J, with 16 bases between. CDR3 length equals 16 residues. Germline V gives CDR1 SGHRS, CDR2 YFSETQ.

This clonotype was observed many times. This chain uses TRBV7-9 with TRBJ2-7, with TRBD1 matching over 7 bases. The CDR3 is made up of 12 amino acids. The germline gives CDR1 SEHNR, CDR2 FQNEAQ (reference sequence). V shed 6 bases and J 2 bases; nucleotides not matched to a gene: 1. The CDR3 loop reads CASRGQTYEQYF. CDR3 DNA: TGTGCCAGCAGGGGACAGACCTACGAGCAGTACTTC.

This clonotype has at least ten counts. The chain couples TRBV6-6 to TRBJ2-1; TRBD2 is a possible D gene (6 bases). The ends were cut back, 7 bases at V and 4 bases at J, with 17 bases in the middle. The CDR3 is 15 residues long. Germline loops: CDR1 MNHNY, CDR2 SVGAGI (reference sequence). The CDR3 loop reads CASTRGTSLYNEQFF. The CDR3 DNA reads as TGTGCCAGCACCCGCGGGACCAGCTTATACAATGAGCAGTTCTTC.

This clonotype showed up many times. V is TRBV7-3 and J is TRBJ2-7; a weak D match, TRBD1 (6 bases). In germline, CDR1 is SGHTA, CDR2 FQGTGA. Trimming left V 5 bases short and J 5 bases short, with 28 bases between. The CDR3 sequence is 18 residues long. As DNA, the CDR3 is TGTGCCAGCAGCCTTCGTTCGGGCCGGGACACCTCAAAGAACGAGCAGTACTTC. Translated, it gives CASSLRSGRDTSKNEQYF.

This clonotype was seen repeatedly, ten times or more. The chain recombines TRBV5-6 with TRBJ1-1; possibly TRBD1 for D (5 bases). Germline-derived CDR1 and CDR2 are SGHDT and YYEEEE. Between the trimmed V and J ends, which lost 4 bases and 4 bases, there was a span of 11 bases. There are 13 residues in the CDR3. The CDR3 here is CASSLGLVTEAFF. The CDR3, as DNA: TGTGCCAGCAGCCTGGGACTGGTCACTGAAGCTTTCTTT.

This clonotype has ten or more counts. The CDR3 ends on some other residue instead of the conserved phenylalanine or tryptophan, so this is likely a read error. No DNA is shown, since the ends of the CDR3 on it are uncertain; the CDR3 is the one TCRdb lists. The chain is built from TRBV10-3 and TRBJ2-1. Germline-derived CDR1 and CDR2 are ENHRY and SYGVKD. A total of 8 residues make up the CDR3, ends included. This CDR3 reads CAISESTL.

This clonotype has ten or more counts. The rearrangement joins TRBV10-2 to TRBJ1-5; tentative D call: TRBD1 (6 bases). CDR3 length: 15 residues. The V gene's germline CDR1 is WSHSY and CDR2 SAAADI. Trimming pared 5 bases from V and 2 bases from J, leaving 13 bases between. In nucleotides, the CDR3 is TGCGCCAGCAGTAGCAGCCCAGGGGGCAATCAGCCCCAGCATTTT. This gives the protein CASSSSPGGNQPQHF.

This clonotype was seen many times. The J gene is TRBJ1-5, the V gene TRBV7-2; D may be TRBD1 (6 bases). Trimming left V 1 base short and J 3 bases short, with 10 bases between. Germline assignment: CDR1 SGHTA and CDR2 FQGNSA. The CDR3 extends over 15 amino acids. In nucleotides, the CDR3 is TGTGCCAGCAGCTTAGTTGGGGGCACCAATCAGCCCCAGCATTTT. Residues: CASSLVGGTNQPQHF. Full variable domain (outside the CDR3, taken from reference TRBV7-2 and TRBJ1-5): GAGVSQSPSNKVTEKGKDVELRCDPISGHTALYWYRQSLGQGLEFLIYFQGNSAPDKSGLPSDRFSAERTGGSVSTLTIQRTQQEDSAVYLCASSLVGGTNQPQHFGDGTRLSIL.

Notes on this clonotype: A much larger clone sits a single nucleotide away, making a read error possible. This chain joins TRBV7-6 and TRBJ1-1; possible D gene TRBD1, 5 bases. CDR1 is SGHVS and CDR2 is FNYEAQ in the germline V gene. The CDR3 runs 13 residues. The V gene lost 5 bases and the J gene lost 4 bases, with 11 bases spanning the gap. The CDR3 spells CASSQQEITEAFF. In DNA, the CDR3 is TGTGCCAGCAGCCAACAGGAGATCACTGAAGCTTTCTTT. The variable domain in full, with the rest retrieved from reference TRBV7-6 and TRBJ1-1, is GAGVSQSPRYKVTKRGQDVALRCDPISGHVSLYWYRQALGQGPEFLTYFNYEAQQDKSGLPNDRFSAERPEGSISTLTIQRTEQRDSAMYRCASSQQEITEAFFGQGTRLTVV.

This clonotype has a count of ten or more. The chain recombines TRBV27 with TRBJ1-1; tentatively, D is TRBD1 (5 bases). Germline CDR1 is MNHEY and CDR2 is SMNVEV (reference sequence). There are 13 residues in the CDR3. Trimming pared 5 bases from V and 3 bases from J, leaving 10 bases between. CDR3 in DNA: TGTGCCAGCAGTAAGACAGACTACACTGAAGCTTTCTTT. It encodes CASSKTDYTEAFF.